The 31 T cell receptor beta chains listed next were all sequenced from one sample in a study of shared clonotypes between healthy human individuals. This table comes from immunoSEQ multiplex PCR, and its TCRdb copy is limited to in-frame clones, with some not included. The data contain approximately 350,000 clones, under 80% of them singletons. Sequences were obtained from memory CD4+ T cells sorted from blood. This sample's subset: CD45RA-negative fraction. The receptors derive from a man younger than 40 in good health.

The genes are TRBV2 and TRBJ2-7; D may correspond to TRBD1 or TRBD2 (6 bases each). The CDR3 consists of 12 residues. The germline V and J ends were trimmed by 4 bases and 6 bases, with 10 bases remaining between them. In germline, CDR1 is SNHLY, CDR2 FYNNEI. Written as DNA, the CDR3 is TGTGCCAGCAGTGGGGGGGCCGTCGAGCAGTACTTC. As protein: CASSGGAVEQYF.

In this sample, this clone turned up a few times. The rearrangement joins TRBV29-1 to TRBJ2-1; the D gene is possibly TRBD2 (5 bases). Germline V gene lookup returns CDR1 SQVTM and CDR2 ANQGSEA. The CDR3 runs to 13 residues. V lost 5 bases to trimming and J lost 3 bases, with 11 bases between them. DNA of the CDR3: TGCAGCGTTTCGGCTAGCAGCTACAATGAGCAGTTCTTC. Its protein is CSVSASSYNEQFF.

V usage is TRBV7-3 and J usage is TRBJ2-1; 7 positions match TRBD2. The CDR3 runs to 13 residues. Germline CDR1 and CDR2: SGHTA and FQGTGA. Germline trimming cut 8 bases from V and 6 bases from J; bases unmatched to any gene: 7. The CDR3, as DNA: TGTGCCAGCCGGAGCGGGAAGAGCAATGAGCAGTTCTTC. Translation: CASRSGKSNEQFF. Looking up the rest from reference TRBV7-3 and TRBJ2-1 gives the full variable domain: GAGVSQTPSNKVTEKGKYVELRCDPISGHTALYWYRQSLGQGPEFLIYFQGTGAADDSGLPNDRFFAVRPEGSVSTLKIQRTERGDSAVYLCASRSGKSNEQFFGPGTRLTVL.

The V and J genes are TRBV11-3 and TRBJ2-3; D is unclear. With 2 bases removed from V and 3 bases from J, the gap between germline ends came to 6 bases. The CDR3 loop spans 13 amino acids. The germline CDR1 and CDR2 sequences are SGHNT and YENEEA. CDR3 sequence: CASSLRVTDTQYF. CDR3 nucleotides: TGTGCCAGCAGCTTAAGGGTTACAGATACGCAGTATTTT. The full variable domain, in which reference TRBV11-3 and TRBJ2-3 provide the parts outside the CDR3, is EAGVVQSPRYKIIEKKQPVAFWCNPISGHNTLYWYLQNLGQGPELLIRYENEEAVDDSQLPKDRFSAERLKGVDSTLKIQPAELGDSAVYLCASSLRVTDTQYFGPGTRLTVL.

The chain uses TRBV21-1 and TRBJ2-2. TRBV21-1 is noted as a pseudogene. The CDR3 runs to 14 residues. CDR3 protein: CASSKVGGTGELFF. In nucleotides, the CDR3 is TGTGCCAGCAGCAAAGTTGGGGGTACCGGGGAGCTGTTTTTT.

The chain employs TRBV2 and TRBJ2-1, with 14 positions matching TRBD2. The junction had 13 bases not matched to a gene; V was cut back by 8 bases and J by 4 bases. Germline CDR1 SNHLY, CDR2 FYNNEI. The CDR3 is 18 amino acids. The CDR3 region is CASGGLGLAGDFYNEQFF. The CDR3 DNA is TGTGCCAGCGGAGGGTTGGGACTAGCGGGAGACTTTTACAATGAGCAGTTCTTC.

J is TRBJ2-7 and V is TRBV28; D is unclear. Trimming shortened V by 6 bases and J by 3 bases, and 9 bases separated the two germline ends. The CDR3 is 12 amino acids. CDR1 MDHEN and CDR2 SYDVKM come from the germline V gene. CDR3 residues: CASSAISYEQYF. CDR3 in DNA: TGTGCCAGCAGCGCCATAAGCTACGAGCAGTACTTC.

The J gene is TRBJ2-5, the V gene TRBV6-1; TRBD1 might be the D (6 bases). CDR1 is MNHNS and CDR2 is SASEGT in the germline V gene. Deletions cut 2 bases from V and 2 bases from J, with 21 bases between. This CDR3 comprises 18 residues. CDR3 in amino acids: CASSEMNYRVSTQETQYF. Written as DNA, the CDR3 is TGTGCCAGCAGTGAAATGAATTACAGGGTTTCGACACAAGAGACCCAGTACTTC.

The rearrangement links TRBV29-1 to TRBJ2-1; D perhaps matches TRBD1 (5 bases). Per germline, CDR1 SQVTM and CDR2 ANQGSEA. The V end was cut by 7 bases, the J end by 0 bases, with 13 bases between. The CDR3 runs to 14 residues. The CDR3 loop reads CSAGTGISYNEQFF. Written as DNA, the CDR3 is TGCAGCGCCGGTACAGGTATCTCCTACAATGAGCAGTTCTTC.

This clone was recorded only once. The V and J genes are TRBV27 and TRBJ1-1, with D unresolved. The CDR3 length is 13 residues. Germline-derived CDR1 and CDR2 are MNHEY and SMNVEV (reference sequence). The V end lost 6 bases, the J end lost 2 bases, and 10 bases lay between the germline ends. The CDR3, as DNA: TGTGCCAGCAGGATTGGACCAAACACTGAAGCTTTCTTT. Translated, it gives CASRIGPNTEAFF.

Comments on this clone: Possible read error: a much larger clone is one base away. The chain has TRBV7-6 and TRBJ2-7; no reliable D call. The V and J ends lost 1 base and 4 bases respectively, with 8 bases between them. Germline V gene lookup returns CDR1 SGHVS and CDR2 FNYEAQ. The CDR3 has 13 amino acids. CDR3 DNA: TGTGCCAGCAGCTTAGAAGAGGAGTACGAGCAGTACTTC. Encoded protein: CASSLEEEYEQYF.

This rearrangement joins TRBV28 to TRBJ2-7; a weak D match, TRBD1 (6 bases). Per germline, CDR1 MDHEN and CDR2 SYDVKM. The CDR3 has 15 residues. Trimming stripped 7 bases from V and 6 bases from J, with 22 bases between. The DNA for the CDR3 is TGTGCCAGCACCCTACTTATTGGGGGCGCGGGCGAGCAGTACTTC. It codes for CASTLLIGGAGEQYF.

This chain links TRBV6-1 with TRBJ1-5; TRBD1 might be the D (6 bases). Germline V gives CDR1 MNHNS, CDR2 SASEGT. The CDR3 consists of 15 residues. With 4 bases removed from V and 3 bases from J, the gap between germline ends came to 13 bases. The CDR3 nucleotides are TGTGCCAGCAGTGCACGACAGGACTTCAATCAGCCCCAGCATTTT. Its translation is CASSARQDFNQPQHF.

This clone came up a few times. This chain connects TRBV5-5 to TRBJ2-3; no firm D call. The CDR3 extends over 14 amino acids. Per germline, CDR1 SGHKS and CDR2 YYEKEE (reference sequence). V was cut by 4 bases and J by 0 bases, with 9 bases left in between. The DNA for the CDR3 is TGTGCCAGCAGCATCTACCACAGCACAGATACGCAGTATTTT. Encoded protein: CASSIYHSTDTQYF.

The rearrangement uses TRBV5-6 and TRBJ1-4; D is uncertain. Per the germline V gene, CDR1 is SGHDT and CDR2 is YYEEEE. V dropped 0 bases and J dropped 0 bases, with 9 bases sitting between them. The length of the CDR3 is 16 residues. This CDR3 is CASSLGRFATNEKLFF. The CDR3 nucleotides read TGTGCCAGCAGCTTGGGACGGTTCGCAACTAATGAAAAACTGTTTTTT.

This clone was detected a few times. V and J are TRBV29-1 and TRBJ1-1, with TRBD1 identical over 9 bases. J gave up 1 base and V 6 bases, and 3 bases lay outside the gene matches. The CDR3 has 13 residues. Germline lookup yields CDR1 SQVTM and CDR2 ANQGSEA. The CDR3 DNA sequence: TGCAGCGTGGACAGGGGCTCGAACACTGAAGCTTTCTTT. Translating gives CSVDRGSNTEAFF.

This clone appeared a single time. The chain carries TRBV29-1 and TRBJ2-7; 7 positions match TRBD2. With V trimmed by 1 base and J by 0 bases, 3 bases remained unmatched. The CDR3 covers 14 residues. Germline V gene sequence: CDR1 SQVTM, CDR2 ANQGSEA. The DNA of the CDR3 is TGCAGCGTTGAAGGAGCGGGAAGCTCCTACGAGCAGTACTTC. It encodes CSVEGAGSSYEQYF.

The chain employs TRBV9 and TRBJ2-7; TRBD2 matches 8 bases. CDR3 size: 16 residues. V dropped 0 bases and J dropped 3; count of bases not matched to a gene: 8. Germline CDR1 SGDLS, CDR2 YYNGEE. The CDR3 bases are TGTGCCAGCAGCGTAGGTGGAGGGACTAGTGTCTACGAGCAGTACTTC. As protein: CASSVGGGTSVYEQYF. Full variable domain (missing parts from reference TRBV9 and TRBJ2-7): DSGVTQTPKHLITATGQRVTLRCSPRSGDLSVYWYQQSLDQGLQFLIQYYNGEERAKGNILERFSAQQFPDLHSELNLSSLELGDSALYFCASSVGGGTSVYEQYFGPGTRLTVT.

The chain links TRBV30 to TRBJ2-4; a weak D match, TRBD1 (6 bases). V lost 0 bases to trimming and J lost 4 bases, with 10 bases between them. The CDR3 loop spans 14 amino acids. Germline loops: CDR1 GTSNPN, CDR2 SVGIG (reference sequence). The CDR3 spells CAWSVLGQKNIQYF. The CDR3 region has the DNA TGTGCCTGGAGTGTACTAGGACAGAAAAACATTCAGTACTTC.

J is TRBJ2-5 and V is TRBV9, with TRBD1 identical over 10 bases. This CDR3 has 15 amino acids. The V and J ends lost 4 bases and 6 bases, in that order; junction bases with no gene match: 9. CDR1 and CDR2 from the germline V gene are SGDLS and YYNGEE. The CDR3, as DNA: TGTGCCAGCAGCACCACCGACAGGGGGCTCCAGACCCAGTACTTC. Protein product: CASSTTDRGLQTQYF.

V gene TRBV18 combines with J gene TRBJ1-1; 7 positions match TRBD1. CDR1 is KGHSH and CDR2 is LQKENI in the germline V gene. V dropped 3 bases and J dropped 1; count of bases not matched to a gene: 2. The CDR3 extends over 14 amino acids. Here the CDR3 reads CASSPGQANTEAFF. The CDR3 DNA follows: TGTGCCAGCTCACCTGGACAGGCGAACACTGAAGCTTTCTTT.

V gene TRBV2 combines with J gene TRBJ2-3, with D hard to call. With 7 bases removed from V and 6 bases from J, the gap between germline ends came to 17 bases. This CDR3 is 14 amino acids long. From germline, CDR1 is SNHLY and CDR2 FYNNEI. The CDR3 sequence: CASKMDGPGDTQYF. DNA of the CDR3: TGTGCCAGCAAGATGGACGGGCCTGGTGATACGCAGTATTTT.

The chain couples TRBV18 to TRBJ2-7; 8 bases agree with TRBD1. The germline CDR1 and CDR2 sequences are KGHSH and LQKENI. With V trimmed by 3 bases and J by 5 bases, 3 bases remained unmatched. CDR3 length: 13 amino acids. CDR3: CASSPGTGNEQYF. The CDR3, as DNA: TGTGCCAGCTCACCCGGGACAGGAAACGAGCAGTACTTC.

The count of this clone is one. The chain has TRBV25-1 and TRBJ2-7; 8 nucleotides agree with TRBD1. In germline, CDR1 is MGHDK, CDR2 SYGVNS. V lost 8 bases to trimming and J lost 0 bases; unmatched junction nucleotides: 9. This CDR3 region has 15 residues. The CDR3 sequence is CASQTGATTSYEQYF. The CDR3 region has the DNA TGTGCCAGCCAGACAGGGGCGACGACCTCCTACGAGCAGTACTTC.

To note about this clone: Within the sample, other DNA sequences also encode this same CDR3. This chain joins TRBV2 and TRBJ2-7; the D gene is possibly TRBD1 (5 bases). Germline assignment: CDR1 SNHLY and CDR2 FYNNEI. V lost 8 bases, J lost 6 bases, and 29 bases lay in between. There are 17 residues in the CDR3. The CDR3: CASAPTSRTGPRSEQYF. In nucleotides, the CDR3 is TGTGCCAGCGCGCCAACGTCAAGAACAGGTCCAAGGAGCGAGCAGTACTTC.

V and J are TRBV7-2 and TRBJ1-1; perhaps TRBD1 as D (6 bases). The length of the CDR3 is 13 residues. The V and J ends lost 0 bases and 10 bases respectively, with 12 bases between them. The germline CDR1 and CDR2 sequences are SGHTA and FQGNSA. The chain's CDR3 is CASSLAGKGGAFF. The CDR3 nucleotides read TGTGCCAGCAGCTTAGCGGGGAAGGGGGGAGCTTTCTTT.

CDR3 sequence reads: CASSSRSHLYGYTF. As DNA, the CDR3 is TGTGCCAGCAGTTCAAGAAGCCACCTCTATGGCTACACCTTC. V usage is TRBV28 and J usage is TRBJ1-2; D is unclear. Germline V gene sequence: CDR1 MDHEN, CDR2 SYDVKM. Trimming pared 4 bases from V and 4 bases from J, leaving 13 bases between. The length of the CDR3 is 14 residues.

V usage is TRBV2 and J usage is TRBJ1-1; no clear D. V lost 2 bases, J lost 10 bases, and 14 bases lay in between. CDR3 size: 13 residues. Looked up from germline, CDR1 is SNHLY and CDR2 is FYNNEI. The CDR3, as DNA: TGTGCCAGCAGTGAACAGGAAGATTACGGAGCTTTCTTT. Translated, it gives CASSEQEDYGAFF.

V usage is TRBV5-4 and J usage is TRBJ2-3, with D perhaps assigned TRBD1 or TRBD2 (5 bases each). Germline V gene sequence: CDR1 SGHNT, CDR2 YYREEE (reference sequence). This CDR3 is 16 amino acids long. The V end lost 4 bases, the J end lost 0 bases, and 15 bases lay between the germline ends. The CDR3 DNA reads as TGTGCCAGCAGCCCCGGGGCCCCGGGAAGCACAGATACGCAGTATTTT. It is translated as CASSPGAPGSTDTQYF.

The chain has TRBV2 and TRBJ2-3; 7 positions match TRBD1. The germline V gene has CDR1 SNHLY and CDR2 FYNNEI. CDR3 length: 17 amino acids. V lost 6 bases to trimming and J lost 0 bases; unmatched junction nucleotides: 12. The CDR3 DNA reads TGTGCCAGCAGAGCTACCCAGACAGGGCCTAGCACAGATACGCAGTATTTT. Its protein is CASRATQTGPSTDTQYF. Complete variable domain (other parts from reference TRBV2 and TRBJ2-3): EPEVTQTPSHQVTQMGQEVILRCVPISNHLYFYWYRQILGQKVEFLVSFYNNEISEKSEIFDDQFSVERPDGSNFTLKIRSTKLEDSAMYFCASRATQTGPSTDTQYFGPGTRLTVL.

In its sample, this clone was seen once. The chain carries TRBV6-1 and TRBJ2-5; TRBD1 aligns across 9 bases. The CDR3 is 17 amino acids. With 4 bases clipped from V and 1 base from J, the junction kept 10 bases outside the gene matches. Germline V gene data show CDR1 as MNHNS and CDR2 as SASEGT. The chain's CDR3 is CASSGGNRGRPQETQYF. The CDR3 DNA reads as TGTGCCAGCAGTGGGGGGAACAGGGGGCGCCCCCAAGAGACCCAGTACTTC.